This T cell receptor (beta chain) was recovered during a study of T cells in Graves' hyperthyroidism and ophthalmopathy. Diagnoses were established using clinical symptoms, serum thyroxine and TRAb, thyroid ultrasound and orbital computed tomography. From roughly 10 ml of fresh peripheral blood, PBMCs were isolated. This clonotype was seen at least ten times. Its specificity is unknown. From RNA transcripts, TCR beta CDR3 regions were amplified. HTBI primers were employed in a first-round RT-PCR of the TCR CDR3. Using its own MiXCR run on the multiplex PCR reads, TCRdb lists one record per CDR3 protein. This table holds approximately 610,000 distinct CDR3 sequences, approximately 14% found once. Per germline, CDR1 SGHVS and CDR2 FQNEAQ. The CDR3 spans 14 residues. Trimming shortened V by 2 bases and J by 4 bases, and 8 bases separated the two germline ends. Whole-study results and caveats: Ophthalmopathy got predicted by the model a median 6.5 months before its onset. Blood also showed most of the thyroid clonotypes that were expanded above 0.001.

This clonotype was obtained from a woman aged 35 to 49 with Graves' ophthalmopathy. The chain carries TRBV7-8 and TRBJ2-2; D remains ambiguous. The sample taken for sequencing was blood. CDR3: CASSLWQSTGELFF. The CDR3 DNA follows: TGTGCCAGCAGCTTATGGCAGAGCACCGGGGAGCTGTTTTTT.